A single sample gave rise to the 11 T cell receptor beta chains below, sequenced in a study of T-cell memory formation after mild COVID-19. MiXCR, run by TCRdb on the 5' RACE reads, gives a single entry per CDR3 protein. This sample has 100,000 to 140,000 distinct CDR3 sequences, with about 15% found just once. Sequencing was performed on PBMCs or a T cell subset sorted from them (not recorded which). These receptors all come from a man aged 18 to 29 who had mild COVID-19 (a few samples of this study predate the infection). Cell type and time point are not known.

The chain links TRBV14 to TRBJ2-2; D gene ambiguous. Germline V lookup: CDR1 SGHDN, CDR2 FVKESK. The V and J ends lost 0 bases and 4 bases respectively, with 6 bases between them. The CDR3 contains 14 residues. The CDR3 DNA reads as TGTGCCAGCAGCCAAGAAAGTCTCACCGGGGAGCTGTTTTTT. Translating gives CASSQESLTGELFF.

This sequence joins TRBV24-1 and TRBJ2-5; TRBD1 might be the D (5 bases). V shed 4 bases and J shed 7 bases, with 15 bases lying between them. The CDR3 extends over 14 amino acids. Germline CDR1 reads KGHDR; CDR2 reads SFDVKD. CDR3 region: CATSDLDSPGTQYF. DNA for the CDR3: TGTGCCACCAGTGACCTAGACAGTCCAGGGACCCAGTACTTC.

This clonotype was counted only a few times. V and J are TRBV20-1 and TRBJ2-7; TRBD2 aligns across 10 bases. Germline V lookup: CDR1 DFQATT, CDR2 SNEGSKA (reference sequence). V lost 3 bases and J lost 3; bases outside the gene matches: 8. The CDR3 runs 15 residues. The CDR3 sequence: CSARRAGGRLYEQYF. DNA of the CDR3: TGCAGTGCTAGGAGAGCGGGGGGGCGTCTCTACGAGCAGTACTTC.

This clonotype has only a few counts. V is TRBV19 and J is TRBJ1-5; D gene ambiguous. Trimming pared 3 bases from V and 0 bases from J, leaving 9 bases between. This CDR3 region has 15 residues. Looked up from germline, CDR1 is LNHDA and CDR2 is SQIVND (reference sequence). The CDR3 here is CASSIDGYSNQPQHF. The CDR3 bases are TGTGCCAGTAGTATTGACGGATATAGCAATCAGCCCCAGCATTTT.

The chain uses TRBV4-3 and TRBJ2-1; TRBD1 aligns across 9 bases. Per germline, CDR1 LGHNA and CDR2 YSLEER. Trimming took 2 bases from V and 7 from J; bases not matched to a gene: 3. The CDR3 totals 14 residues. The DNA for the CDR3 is TGCGCCAGCAGCCAAACGGGACAGGGAAATGAGCAGTTCTTC. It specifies CASSQTGQGNEQFF.

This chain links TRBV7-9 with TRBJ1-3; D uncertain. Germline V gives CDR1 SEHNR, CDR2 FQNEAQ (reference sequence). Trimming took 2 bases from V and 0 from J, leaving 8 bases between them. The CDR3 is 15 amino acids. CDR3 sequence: CASSLSGYSGNTIYF. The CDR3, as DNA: TGTGCCAGCAGCTTATCTGGGTACTCTGGAAACACCATATATTTT.

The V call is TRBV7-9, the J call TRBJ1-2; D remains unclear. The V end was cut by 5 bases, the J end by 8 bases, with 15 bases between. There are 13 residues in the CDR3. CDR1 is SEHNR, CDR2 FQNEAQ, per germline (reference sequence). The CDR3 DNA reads TGTGCCAGCAGCCCCTGGGAGGTTGACGGCTACACCTTC. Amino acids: CASSPWEVDGYTF.

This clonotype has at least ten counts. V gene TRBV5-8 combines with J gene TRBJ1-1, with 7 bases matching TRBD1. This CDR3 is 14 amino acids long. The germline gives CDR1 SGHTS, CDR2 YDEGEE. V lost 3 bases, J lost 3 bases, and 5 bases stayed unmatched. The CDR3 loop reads CASSSGGGDTEAFF. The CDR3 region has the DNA TGTGCCAGCAGCTCAGGGGGTGGGGACACTGAAGCTTTCTTT.

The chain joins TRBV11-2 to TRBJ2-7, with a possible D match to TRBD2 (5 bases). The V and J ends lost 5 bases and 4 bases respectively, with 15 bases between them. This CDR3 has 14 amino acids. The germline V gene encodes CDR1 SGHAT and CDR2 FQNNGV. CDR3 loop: CASSPNLRGYEQYF. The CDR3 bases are TGTGCCAGCAGCCCAAACCTCCGGGGTTACGAGCAGTACTTC.

CDR3 bases: TGCGCCAGCAGTGAGTCGAAGGGACTATCAGATACGCAGTATTTT. Translation: CASSESKGLSDTQYF. The rearrangement uses TRBV10-1 and TRBJ2-3; 7 nucleotides line up with TRBD2. The CDR3 totals 15 residues. Germline V gene lookup returns CDR1 WNHNN and CDR2 SYGVQD (reference sequence). The ends lost 0 bases at V and 4 bases at J; junction bases unmatched: 4.

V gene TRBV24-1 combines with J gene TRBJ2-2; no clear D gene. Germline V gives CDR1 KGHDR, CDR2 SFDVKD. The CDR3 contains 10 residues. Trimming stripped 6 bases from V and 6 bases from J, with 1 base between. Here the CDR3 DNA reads TGTGCCACCAGTTCCGGGGAGCTGTTTTTT. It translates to CATSSGELFF.